The following is a T cell receptor beta chain sequence with its context. This clonotype was counted many times. Its antigen has not been determined. No much larger clone is present one base from it, and per-base qualities are unavailable. This sample was taken from a study of tumor-infiltrating lymphocytes in primary liver carcinoma (dated by TCRdb to about 2017). For the study in its entirety: Roughly five patients with histopathologically diagnosed primary liver carcinoma underwent surgical resection in China between 2015 and early 2016. Reproducibility between technical replicate repertoires was high, with correlation coefficients above 0.95 and mean shared-clone rates roughly 0.86. TCRbeta repertoire sequencing covered roughly 35 specimens from 5 patients: 25 tumor regions, 5 adjacent noncancerous liver tissues and 5 peripheral blood samples. The five patients had tumors staged T1-T3 N0M0, with maximum diameters ranging from roughly 4 to 10 cm. The study combined TCRbeta repertoire sequencing, expression microarrays and whole-exome sequencing across five regions of each liver tumor, with adjacent normal tissue and blood. Each sample produced roughly 3.5 to 8 million productive TCRbeta reads, and read depth showed no significant difference between tissue types. The five patients, three men and two women aged 30 to 69 years, had hepatocellular carcinoma (four) or combined HCC and intrahepatic cholangiocarcinoma (one).

Starting from about 500 ng total RNA, TCRbeta-specific cDNA was produced by reverse transcription with a constant-region primer and ProtoScript II reverse transcriptase. The TCRbeta libraries were prepared through three rounds of nested multiplex PCR following a slightly modified ARM-PCR procedure. The first two PCR rounds used multiplex TRBV1-TRBV30 forward primers with a Cbeta reverse primer, each for about 9 cycles. Sample barcodes and Illumina adapters were attached in a final 25-cycle PCR using Deep VentR polymerase. Amplicons of 200-500 bp were gel-purified with a QIAquick gel extraction kit before sequencing. TCRbeta amplicons were sequenced on an Illumina HiSeq 2500 with 250-bp paired-end reads. Turning to the authors' computational methods: Reads were quality-trimmed with Trimmomatic v0.33, and paired reads were merged with FLASH v1.2.11 to recover full CDR3 sequences. V, D and J germline segments were assigned to the rearranged TCRbeta sequences using MiGEC v1.2.1b. Clonotype statistics and Shannon-Wiener diversity indices were computed with VDJtools v1.0.0. Except for diversity analysis, only the 250 most abundant clonotypes of each sample were used in subsequent analyses to reduce sampling bias. The raw public reads went through TCRdb reprocessing: fastp at Q25, MiXCR clone calling, in-frame beta chains kept. Entries that share a CDR3 protein sequence are merged under the most common genes and DNA. The V and J calls here are based on TCRdb, not the publication. This sample comprises fewer than 350,000 distinct CDR3 sequences, 55% to 65% of them detected only once. The ten largest account for roughly 10% of the sample.

V sheds 1 base and J sheds 8 bases, leaving 6 bases between their ends. Based on the germline V gene, the CDR1 and CDR2 sequences are LGHNA and YNFKEQ. CDR3 length: 13 amino acids, cysteine to phenylalanine. CDR3 DNA only is kept here, 39 bases in frame from base 1. Blood RNA was extracted from unsorted whole blood using TRIzol reagent, and germline DNA was obtained with the DNeasy Blood & Tissue kit. At the time of sampling, the patients were treatment-naive and had chronic HBV infection. Four milliliters of peripheral blood were collected into K2EDTA tubes before surgery. The study at large found these results: Only the TCR beta chain was sequenced, so true repertoire diversity is likely underestimated because unpaired alpha chains were not captured. Only five patients were included in the study, and the authors note that the findings should be validated in a larger study. Because the samples were bulk and unsorted, CD4+ and CD8+ T cell repertoires could not be compared. Compared with blood, tumors had a significantly larger share of the repertoire taken up by the top 250 clones (p = 0.039). Repertoire overlap was higher between tumor regions (mean roughly 35%) than tumor-adjacent (approximately 17%) or tumor-blood (14%) pairs, consistent with antigen-driven expansion.

In this chain, TRBV4-2 is recombined with TRBJ1-6; TRBD1 might be the D gene, on 5 matching bases. The sequenced sample was peripheral blood. The clonotype comes from a man in his forties or fifties with primary liver carcinoma and hepatitis B virus infection. The DNA sequence is given as TGTGCCAGCAGCCAAGGGGGCGATTCACCCCTCCACTTT. This gives the protein CASSQGGDSPLHF.